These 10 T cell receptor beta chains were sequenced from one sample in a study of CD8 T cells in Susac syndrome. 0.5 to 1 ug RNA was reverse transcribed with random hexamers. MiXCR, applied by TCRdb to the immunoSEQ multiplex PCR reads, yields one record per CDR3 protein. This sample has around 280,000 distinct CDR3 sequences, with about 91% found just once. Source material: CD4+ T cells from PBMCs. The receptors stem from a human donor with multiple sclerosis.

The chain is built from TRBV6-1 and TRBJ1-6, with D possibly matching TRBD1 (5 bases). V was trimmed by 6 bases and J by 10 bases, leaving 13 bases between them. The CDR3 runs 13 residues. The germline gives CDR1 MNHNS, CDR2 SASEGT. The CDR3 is CASSYLGASPLHF. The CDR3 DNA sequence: TGTGCCAGCAGCTACCTCGGGGCATCACCCCTCCACTTT.

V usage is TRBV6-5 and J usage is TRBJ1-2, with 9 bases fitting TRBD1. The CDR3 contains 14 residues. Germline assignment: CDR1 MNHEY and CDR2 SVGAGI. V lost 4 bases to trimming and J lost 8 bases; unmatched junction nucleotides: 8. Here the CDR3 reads CASSLQGATWGYTF. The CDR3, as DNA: TGTGCCAGCAGTTTACAGGGGGCGACGTGGGGCTACACCTTC.

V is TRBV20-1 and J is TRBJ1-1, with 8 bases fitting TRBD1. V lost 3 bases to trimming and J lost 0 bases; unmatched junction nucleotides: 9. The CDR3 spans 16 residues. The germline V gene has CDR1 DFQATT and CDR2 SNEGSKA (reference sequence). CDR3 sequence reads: CSASRPWDRMNTEAFF. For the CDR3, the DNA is TGCAGTGCTAGTAGGCCTTGGGACAGGATGAACACTGAAGCTTTCTTT.

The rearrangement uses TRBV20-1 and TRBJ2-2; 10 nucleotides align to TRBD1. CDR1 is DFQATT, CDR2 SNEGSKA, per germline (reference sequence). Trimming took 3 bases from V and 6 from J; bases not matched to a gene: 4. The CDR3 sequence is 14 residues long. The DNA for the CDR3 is TGCAGTGCTAGGGGCGGGACAGGGGCCGGGGAGCTGTTTTTT. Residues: CSARGGTGAGELFF.

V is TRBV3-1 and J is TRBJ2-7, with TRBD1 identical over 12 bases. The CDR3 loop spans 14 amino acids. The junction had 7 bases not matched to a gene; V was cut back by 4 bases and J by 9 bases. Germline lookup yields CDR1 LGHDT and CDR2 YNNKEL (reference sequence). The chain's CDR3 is CASSRGTGGAPQYF. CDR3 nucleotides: TGTGCCAGCAGCCGTGGGACAGGGGGCGCGCCGCAGTACTTC.

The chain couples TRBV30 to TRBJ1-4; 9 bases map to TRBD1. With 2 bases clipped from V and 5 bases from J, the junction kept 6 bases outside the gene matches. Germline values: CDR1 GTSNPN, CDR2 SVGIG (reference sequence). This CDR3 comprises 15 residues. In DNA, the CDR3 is TGTGCCTGGAGTCTTGACGACAGGGGGAATGAAAAACTGTTTTTT. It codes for CAWSLDDRGNEKLFF.

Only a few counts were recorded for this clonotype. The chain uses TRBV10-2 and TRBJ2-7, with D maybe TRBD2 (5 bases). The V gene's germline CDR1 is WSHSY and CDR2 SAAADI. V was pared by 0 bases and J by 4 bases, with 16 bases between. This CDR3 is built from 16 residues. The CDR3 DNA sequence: TGCGCCAGCAGTGAGTCTAGGACTGGAGACGAGTACGAGCAGTACTTC. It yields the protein CASSESRTGDEYEQYF.

This CDR3 reads CASSPRTSGTPANTGELFF. In nucleotides, the CDR3 is TGTGCCAGCAGTCCCCGGACTAGCGGGACGCCCGCGAACACCGGGGAGCTGTTTTTT. The rearrangement links TRBV27 to TRBJ2-2; 12 bases map to TRBD2. After removal of 5 bases from V and 0 bases from J, the junction contained 10 bases not matched to a gene. CDR3 length equals 19 residues. Germline V gene data show CDR1 as MNHEY and CDR2 as SMNVEV (reference sequence).

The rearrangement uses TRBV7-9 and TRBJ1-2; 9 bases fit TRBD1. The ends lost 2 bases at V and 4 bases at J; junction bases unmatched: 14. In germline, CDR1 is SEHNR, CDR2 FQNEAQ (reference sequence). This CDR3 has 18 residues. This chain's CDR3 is CASSLSSGTGRSVYGYTF. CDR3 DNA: TGTGCCAGCAGCTTATCGTCTGGGACAGGGCGATCCGTCTATGGCTACACCTTC.

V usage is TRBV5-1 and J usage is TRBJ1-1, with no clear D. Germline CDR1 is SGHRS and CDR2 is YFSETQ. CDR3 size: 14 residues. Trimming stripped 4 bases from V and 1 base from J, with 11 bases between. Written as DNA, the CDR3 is TGCGCCAGCAGCCAGAAGCCCCCGAACACTGAAGCTTTCTTT. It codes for CASSQKPPNTEAFF.